The clone carrying this T cell receptor beta chain has a single count. Authors' processing steps: The authors estimated nucleated cell counts from reference gene primer amplification. Assay used: immunoSEQ multiplex PCR; TCRdb lists only in-frame clones, some missing. V and J calls and clone size come straight from that table; D and trimming were deduced from the DNA. The data show over 150,000 clones, with roughly 86% seen just once and approximately 0.6% held by the top ten. The sample originates from a study of blood T cell repertoires in COVID-19. On the study more broadly: Specimens from acute and convalescent COVID-19 originated in the United States, Italy and Spain. Sample material is recorded as cDNA or gDNA derived from T cells, B-cell-depleted T cells, or PBMCs.

Trimming cost V 4 bases and J 8 bases; bases outside gene matches: 10. In germline, CDR1 is SGHTS, CDR2 YDEGEE. The CDR3 loop spans 15 amino acids. Seattle-derived patients entered the study during active infection and were followed longitudinally. Sequencing used peripheral blood. The chain recombines TRBV5-8 with TRBJ1-4; 8 nucleotides line up with TRBD1. This clonotype was sampled from a man aged 55 to 70 with COVID-19, enrolled during active disease. The CDR3 nucleotides are TGTGCCAGCAGCCTGTTGGGGACAGGAAACGAAAAACTGTTTTTT. Translation: CASSLLGTGNEKLFF. The full variable domain, completed using reference TRBV5-8 and TRBJ1-4, is EAGVTQSPTHLIKTRGQQATLRCSPISGHTSVYWYQQALGLGLQFLLWYDEGEERNRGNFPPRFSGRQFPNYSSELNVNALELEDSALYLCASSLLGTGNEKLFFGSGTQLSVL.